The T cell receptor (beta chain) under discussion was sequenced for a study of T cell responses to AZD1222 COVID-19 vaccine. The CDR3 covers 15 residues. Germline V gene lookup returns CDR1 SEHNR and CDR2 FQNEAQ (reference sequence). V was cut by 7 bases and J by 5 bases, with 17 bases left in between. Study findings and constraints: There were vaccine-associated CD4 TCRs across spike, dominant at 160-218 and 743-854. In a largely white British group with more females than males, clonal diversity was possibly underestimated.

Only in-frame clones appear in the TCRdb table, and some are missing; sequencing was by immunoSEQ multiplex PCR. The table shows 110,000 or so clones, with 88% occurring only once. A remark on this clone: Its antigen is still unknown.

Specimen: peripheral blood, collected on day 0 of AZD1222 vaccination. The chain has TRBV7-9 and TRBJ2-2; a possible D gene is TRBD2 (6 bases). This clonotype was sampled from an adult in good health. The DNA of the CDR3 is TGTGCCAGCATTCCAGCGGGTGTTGGAACCGGGGAGCTGTTTTTT. The encoded protein is CASIPAGVGTGELFF.